This T cell receptor beta chain comes out of a study of post-analysis software for immune sequencing data. Study summary: Patients with relapsing-remitting, secondary progressive and progressive-relapsing multiple sclerosis courses were all represented. General observations from the study: F measure clustering grouped samples strongly by preparation batch. Patients with multiple sclerosis recorded significantly lower normalized Chao1 diversity than controls, the study found.

As to this clonotype: The antigen is unknown.

The TCR beta cDNA libraries carried unique molecular identifiers. Once about 0.9 to 11 million T cells were used, some 500,000 cDNA molecules resulted. One entry per CDR3 protein results from TCRdb running MiXCR on the PCR reads. Of hundreds of thousands of distinct CDR3 sequences in the sample, roughly 27% are singletons; the top ten hold more than 0.45%. The receptor was isolated from a girl aged 10 to 17 with multiple sclerosis. The sequenced sample consisted of blood.

The CDR3 sequence is CASSSRGGGTSYNEQFF. DNA of the CDR3: TGTGCCAGCAGCTCCAGGGGGGGCGGGACCTCCTACAATGAGCAGTTCTTC. The V call is TRBV11-2, the J call TRBJ2-1; D is tentatively TRBD1 or TRBD2 (7 bases each). Trimming took 4 bases from V and 0 from J, leaving 16 bases between them. From germline, CDR1 is SGHAT and CDR2 FQNNGV. The CDR3 spans 17 residues.